The sequence of this TCR beta chain was determined in a study of tumor-infiltrating lymphocytes in primary liver carcinoma. CDR1 is WNHNN and CDR2 is SYGVQD in the germline V gene (reference sequence). The CDR3 covers 16 residues. The researchers produced TCR beta cDNA from around 500 ng total RNA with a constant-region primer. Modified slightly, ARM-PCR produced TCR beta libraries over three nested multiplex PCR rounds. For 10 cycles apiece, the opening two PCR rounds ran with TRBV1-TRBV30 forward primers and a C-beta reverse primer. Each CDR3 protein gets one entry after TCRdb re-called the multiplex PCR reads with MiXCR. The sample records approximately 330,000 distinct CDR3 sequences, around 60% being singletons. In the case of this clonotype: A junction boundary mismatches the germline segment, possibly from a read error.

Extraction also yielded germline DNA, while blood RNA was obtained from unsorted whole blood. The TCR comes from a man in his forties with primary liver carcinoma and hepatitis B virus infection. The chain combines TRBV10-1 with TRBJ2-1, with 9 bases lining up with TRBD2. Sequenced material: peripheral blood. The CDR3 bases are TGCGCCCGCAGTATCGTGACTAGCGGAGCGTACAATGAGCAGTTCTTC. Translated: CARSIVTSGAYNEQFF.